This TCR beta chain was recorded in a study of regulatory T cells in long-lasting Graves disease. Whole-study results and caveats: A limited number of samples was an acknowledged limitation.

This clonotype was counted at least ten times. Its antigen remains unidentified. Construction of TCR beta libraries relied on iRepertoire HTBI primers and on Arm-PCR targeting CDR3 regions. TCRdb ran MiXCR on the multiplex PCR reads and lists one entry per CDR3 protein. Of roughly 500,000 distinct CDR3 sequences in the sample, 11% to 15% were seen once. Indicated time point: newly diagnosed GD, antithyroid drugs for less than 3 months. Extracted RNA from PBMCs served as the source of the TCR library. The germline V and J ends were trimmed by 3 bases and 4 bases, with 13 bases remaining between them. CDR1 KGHSH and CDR2 LQKENI come from the germline V gene. CDR3 length: 15 residues. The same sample was also used in a study of T cells in Graves' hyperthyroidism and ophthalmopathy. From that paper: The patients, who ranged from 18 to 65 in age, presented with newly diagnosed hyperthyroidism lasting under 2 months. Lactation, pregnancy, other autoimmune disease or uncontrolled infection excluded patients.

This chain connects TRBV18 to TRBJ1-5, with a tentative D call TRBD1 (5 bases). The clonotype originates from a woman aged 50 to 65 with Graves disease. This specimen was peripheral blood mononuclear cells (PBMCs), taken at new diagnosis, from a patient treated with antithyroid drugs. The CDR3 DNA sequence: TGTGCCAGCTCACCGGCCCAGGGCATTAATCAGCCCCAGCATTTT. It encodes CASSPAQGINQPQHF. Using reference TRBV18 and TRBJ1-5 for the parts outside the CDR3, the full variable domain is NAGVMQNPRHLVRRRGQEARLRCSPMKGHSHVYWYRQLPEEGLKFMVYLQKENIIDESGMPKERFSAEFPKEGPSILRIQQVVRGDSAAYFCASSPAQGINQPQHFGDGTRLSIL.